This T cell receptor beta chain was retrieved from a study of T cell changes during pregnancy in multiple sclerosis (dated by TCRdb to between 2018 and 2020). As for the study more broadly: Changes in the T cell repertoire over the course of pregnancy were examined in this study in women with multiple sclerosis.

CDR1 and CDR2 are drawn from the germline V gene (reference sequence): SGHNT, YYREEE. Trimming takes 1 base from V and 5 bases from J, and the germline ends sit 4 bases apart. The CDR3, cysteine through phenylalanine, is 11 amino acids long. Here the CDR3 DNA is all that survives: 33 bases in frame from base 1. Only a few counts were recorded for this clone. The antigen this receptor binds is unknown. No much larger clone is present one base from it, and per-base qualities are unavailable. The protocol used for the library was the immunoSEQ multiplex PCR assay. Not all clones reach the TCRdb copy of this immuneACCESS table, which keeps in-frame sequences only. Checked studies attribute under half of the gap to unresolved V genes and leave the rest unexplained. The sample profile shows 70,000 to 100,000 clones; 92% of them were found once. The ten largest make up more than 1.5% of the sample.

The chain is made from TRBV5-4 and TRBJ2-7; no D gene can be assigned with confidence. The sequences come from peripheral blood, collected in the first trimester of pregnancy. This TCR came from a female donor with multiple sclerosis, enrolled in a pregnancy study. The nucleotides read TGTGCCAGCAGCTTGAGCCACGAGCAGTACTTC. Translated, it reads CASSLSHEQYF. Here the CDR3 is joined to the reference TRBV5-4 and TRBJ2-7 genes, and the full variable domain is: ETGVTQSPTHLIKTRGQQVTLRCSSQSGHNTVSWYQQALGQGPQFIFQYYREEENGRGNFPPRFSGLQFPNYSSELNVNALELDDSALYLCASSLSHEQYFGPGTRLTVT.